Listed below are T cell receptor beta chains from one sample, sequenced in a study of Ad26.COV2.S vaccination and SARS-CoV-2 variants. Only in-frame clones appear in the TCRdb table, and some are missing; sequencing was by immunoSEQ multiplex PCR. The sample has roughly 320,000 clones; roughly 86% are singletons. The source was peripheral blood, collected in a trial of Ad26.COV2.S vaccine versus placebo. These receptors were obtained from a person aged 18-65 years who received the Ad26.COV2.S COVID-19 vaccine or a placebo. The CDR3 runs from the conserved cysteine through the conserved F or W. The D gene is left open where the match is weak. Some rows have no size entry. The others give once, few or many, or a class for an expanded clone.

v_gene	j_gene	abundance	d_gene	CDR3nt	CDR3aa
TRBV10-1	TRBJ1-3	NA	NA	TGCGCCAGCAGTACTGGACAGGGAAACACCATATATTTT	CASSTGQGNTIYF
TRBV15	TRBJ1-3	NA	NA	TGTGCCACCAGCAGGCGACAGGCCGCGGGAAACACCATATATTTT	CATSRRQAAGNTIYF
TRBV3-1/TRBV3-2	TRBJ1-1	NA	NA	TGTGCCAGCAGCCAAGATCGCGGCACTGAAGCTTTCTTT	CASSQDRGTEAFF
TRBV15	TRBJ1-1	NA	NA	TGTGCCACCAGCAGAGTGGTTGGGACTGAAGCTTTCTTT	CATSRVVGTEAFF
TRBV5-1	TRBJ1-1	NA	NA	TGCGCCAGCAGCGCCGGTGGGACTGAAGCTTTCTTT	CASSAGGTEAFF
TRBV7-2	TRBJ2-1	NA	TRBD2	TGTGCCAGCAGCTTAGCTCCCGCGGGGGGCGATATTAACAATGAGCAGTTCTTC	CASSLAPAGGDINNEQFF
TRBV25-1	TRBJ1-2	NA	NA	TGTGCCAGCAGTGAGGGGTTAGGGTCCTCTGGCTACACCTTC	CASSEGLGSSGYTF
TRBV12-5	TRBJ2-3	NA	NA	TGTGCTAGTGGTTTTTCGCGATCGGAACGGGTTTCAGATACGCAGTATTTT	CASGFSRSERVSDTQYF
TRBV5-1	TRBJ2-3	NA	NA	TGCGCCAGCAGCTTGGGGGGGCGAGGGGGCACAGATACGCAGTATTTT	CASSLGGRGGTDTQYF
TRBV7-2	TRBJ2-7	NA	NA	TGTGCCAGCAGCTTAGCCGGGTCCTACGAGCAGTACTTC	CASSLAGSYEQYF
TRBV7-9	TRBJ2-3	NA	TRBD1	TGTGCCAGCAGCTTGACGGCACAGGGGATTCAGTATTTT	CASSLTAQGIQYF
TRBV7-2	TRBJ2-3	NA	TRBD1	TGTGCCAGCAGCCTGGGGACAGGAGGTAGAGGAGATACGCAGTATTTT	CASSLGTGGRGDTQYF
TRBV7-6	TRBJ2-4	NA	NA	TGTGCCAGCAGCCCCACTCTATCTCTAGCCAAAAACATTCAGTACTTC	CASSPTLSLAKNIQYF
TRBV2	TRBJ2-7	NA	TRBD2	TGTGCCAGCGCGGGGGATTCCTACGAGCAGTACTTC	CASAGDSYEQYF
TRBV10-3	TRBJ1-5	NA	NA	TGTGCCATCAGTGAGTCGTTGGGGGTGGGCAATCAGCCCCAGCATTTT	CAISESLGVGNQPQHF
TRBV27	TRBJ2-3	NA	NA	TGTGCCAGCAGTTTGTGGGGGCAGGTAGATACGCAGTATTTT	CASSLWGQVDTQYF
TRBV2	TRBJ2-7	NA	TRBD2	TGTGCCAGCAGTGACAGCGGGGACTCCTACGAGCAGTACTTC	CASSDSGDSYEQYF
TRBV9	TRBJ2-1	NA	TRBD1	TGTGCCAGTCATCCGACAGGGAGCTACAATGAGCAGTTCTTC	CASHPTGSYNEQFF
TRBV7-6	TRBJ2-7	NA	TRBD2	TGTGCCAGCAGCCCCAGGACTAGCGGGGTAACCTACGAGCAGTACTTC	CASSPRTSGVTYEQYF
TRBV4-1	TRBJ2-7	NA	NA	TGCGCCAGCAGCCAAGTTAATCTGTGGCAGAGAAGCTACGAGCAGTACTTC	CASSQVNLWQRSYEQYF
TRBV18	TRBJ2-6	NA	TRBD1	TGTGCCAGCTTACCCAGGGGGCCTGGGGCCAACGTCCTGACTTTC	CASLPRGPGANVLTF
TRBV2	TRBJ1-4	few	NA	TGTGCCAGCAGTTACCGCTTCATCGCAACTAATGAAAAACTGTTTTTT	CASSYRFIATNEKLFF
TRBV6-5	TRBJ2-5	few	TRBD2	TGTGCCAGCGGCCTGACGGGGGGGGAGACCCAGTACTTC	CASGLTGGETQYF
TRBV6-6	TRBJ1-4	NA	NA	TGTGCCAGCAGTTACGGGGGCGGGGAAAAACTGTTTTTT	CASSYGGGEKLFF
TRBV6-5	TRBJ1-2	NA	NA	TGTGCCACCAAAAAACCAACCCTTAATTATGGCTACACCTTC	CATKKPTLNYGYTF
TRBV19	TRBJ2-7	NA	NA	TGTGCCAGTAGTCCCCTGGGGGGCCGGGGGGCGACCTACGAGCAGTACTTC	CASSPLGGRGATYEQYF